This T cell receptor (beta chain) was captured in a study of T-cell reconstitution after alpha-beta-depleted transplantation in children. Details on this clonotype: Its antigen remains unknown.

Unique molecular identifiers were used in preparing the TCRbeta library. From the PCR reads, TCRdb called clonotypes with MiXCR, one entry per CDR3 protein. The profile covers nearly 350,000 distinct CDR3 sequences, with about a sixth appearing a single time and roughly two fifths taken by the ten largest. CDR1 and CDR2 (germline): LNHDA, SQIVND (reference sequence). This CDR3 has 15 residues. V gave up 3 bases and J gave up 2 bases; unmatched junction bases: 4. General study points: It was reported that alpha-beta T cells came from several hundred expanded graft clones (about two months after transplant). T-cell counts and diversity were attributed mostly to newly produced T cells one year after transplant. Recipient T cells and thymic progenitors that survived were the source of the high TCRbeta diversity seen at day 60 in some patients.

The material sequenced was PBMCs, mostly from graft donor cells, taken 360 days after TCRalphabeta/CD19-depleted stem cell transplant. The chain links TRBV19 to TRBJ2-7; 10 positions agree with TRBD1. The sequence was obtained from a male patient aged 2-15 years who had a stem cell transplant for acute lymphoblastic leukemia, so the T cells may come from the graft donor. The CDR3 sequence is CASSMGQGWAYEQYF. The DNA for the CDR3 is TGTGCCAGTAGTATGGGACAGGGGTGGGCCTACGAGCAGTACTTC.